The sequence of this TCR beta chain was determined in a study of identical twins. Each CDR3 protein is one row after TCRdb ran MiXCR on the 5' RACE reads. The repertoire holds about 720,000 distinct CDR3 sequences, with approximately 18% as singletons. Germline V gives CDR1 LNHDA, CDR2 SQIVND (reference sequence). V was pared by 6 bases and J by 4 bases, with 9 bases of the junction left unmatched. This CDR3 spans 17 amino acids. Healthy Caucasian donors formed the entire cohort. A further study also used this sample, focusing on T cells expressing NK-cell markers. Per that study: Source material for TCR beta repertoires consisted of sorted CD3+CD56+NKG2C+, CD3+CD56+NKG2C- and CD3+CD56-NKG2C+ T cells.

The J gene is TRBJ2-1, the V gene TRBV19; 13 nucleotides match TRBD2. The source of this sequence is a woman aged 18-35 years in good health. The sequenced sample was PBMCs. CDR3 coding DNA: TGTGCCAGTAGCCTACTAGCGGGAGGGCCGCGTTACAATGAGCAGTTCTTC. This sequence encodes CASSLLAGGPRYNEQFF. Based on the CDR3 plus reference TRBV19 and TRBJ2-1, the full variable domain is DGGITQSPKYLFRKEGQNVTLSCEQNLNHDAMYWYRQDPGQGLRLIYYSQIVNDFQKGDIAEGYSVSREKKESFPLTVTSAQKNPTAFYLCASSLLAGGPRYNEQFFGPGTRLTVL.